This TCR beta chain emerged from a study of identical twins. In regard to this clonotype: The antigen is unknown.

Overall study results and limits: The more abundant beta clonotypes in cord blood had fewer insertions, and memory repertoires did not show this.

The V and J ends lost 0 bases and 2 bases, in that order; junction bases with no gene match: 7. Germline V lookup: CDR1 MGHRA, CDR2 YSYEKL. The CDR3 has 17 amino acids. TCRdb reprocessed the 5' RACE reads with MiXCR, giving one entry per CDR3 protein. Here the sample spans hundreds of thousands of distinct CDR3 sequences, over 20% being singletons. These sequences were also reported in another study, on T cells expressing NK-cell markers.

The chain has TRBV4-1 and TRBJ2-5; TRBD2 agrees at 9 bases. The sequence came from a woman aged 18-30 years in good health. Material for sequencing was PBMCs. This CDR3 is CASSQDILAGKQETQYF. In DNA, the CDR3 is TGCGCCAGCAGCCAAGATATCCTAGCGGGGAAGCAAGAGACCCAGTACTTC.